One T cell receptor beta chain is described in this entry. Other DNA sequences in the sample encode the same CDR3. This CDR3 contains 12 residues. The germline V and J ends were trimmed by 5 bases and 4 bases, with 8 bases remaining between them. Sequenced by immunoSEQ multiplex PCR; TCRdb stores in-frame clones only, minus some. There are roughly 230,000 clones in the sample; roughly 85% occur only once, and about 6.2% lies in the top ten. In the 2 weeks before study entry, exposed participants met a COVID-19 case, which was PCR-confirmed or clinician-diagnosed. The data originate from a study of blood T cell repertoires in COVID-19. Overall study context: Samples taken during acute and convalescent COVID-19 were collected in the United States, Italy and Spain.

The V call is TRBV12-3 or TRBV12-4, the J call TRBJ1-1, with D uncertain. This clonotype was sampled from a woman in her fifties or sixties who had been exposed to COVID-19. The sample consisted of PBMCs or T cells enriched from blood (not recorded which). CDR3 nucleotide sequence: TGTGCCAGCAGTCTTCGAGGCACTGAAGCTTTCTTT. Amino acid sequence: CASSLRGTEAFF.